This TCR beta chain was profiled in a study of identical twins. Per germline, CDR1 LGHDT and CDR2 YNNKEL (reference sequence). V lost 1 base and J lost 5, with 6 bases in between. This CDR3 has 12 residues. Template switching added a universal primer site, and cDNA bore unique molecular identifiers. TCRdb reanalysed the 5' RACE reads using MiXCR and keeps one entry per CDR3 protein. The sample includes about 920,000 distinct CDR3 sequences, over 9% of them seen just once. Overall study findings and caveats: Findings came from cross-sectional statistics, without long-term follow-up of donors. Because invariant MAIT and iNKT cells could be present, zero-insertion analyses could be partly confounded.

This clonotype was counted only a few times. Antigen unknown. The same data also went into a second study, on yellow fever vaccine responses in identical twins. This second study says: Reportedly, twins showed a vaccine T cell response that looked partly convergent and partly personalized.

The chain uses TRBV3-1 and TRBJ2-7; D remains ambiguous. The receptor was derived from a young woman in good health. The sequencing sample was made of PBMCs. CDR3 loop: CASSQVIHEQYF. The CDR3 DNA reads TGTGCCAGCAGCCAAGTGATCCACGAGCAGTACTTC.